This T cell receptor (beta chain) was sequenced for a study of CXCR3-negative and CXCR3-positive naive CD8 T cells. The CDR3 has 14 amino acids. The V gene's germline CDR1 is MGHRA and CDR2 YSYEKL. Sorting was done in triplicate for each CD8+ T cell subset (about 330,000 cells each). Cells that were CD45RO-CCR7+CD27+CD95- constituted naive CD8+ T cells. UMI labels and 5' RACE were used to prepare the TRB cDNA libraries. For each CDR3 protein, TCRdb gives one entry from its re-call of the 5' RACE reads, without DNA. The sample has 9,100 or so distinct CDR3 sequences; the top ten hold 2% to 2.5%. Broader study findings: Hydrophobicity of TRB CDR3s was greater in CXCR3-positive naive cells than in CXCR3-negative naive cells. Memory cells showed distinct TRBV-TRBJ patterns, while the two naive subsets matched.

Points on this clonotype: Its antigen is still unknown.

The chain has TRBV4-1 and TRBJ2-5. The sample was naive CXCR3- CD8+ T cells from blood. Subset reported: CD45RO-CCR7+CD27+CD95- naive CD8+ T cells lacking CXCR3 (TNR3-). This receptor was obtained from a human donor in good health. Some clones in this sample may be carry-over from other donors' samples. The CDR3: CASSPFSGIETQYF.